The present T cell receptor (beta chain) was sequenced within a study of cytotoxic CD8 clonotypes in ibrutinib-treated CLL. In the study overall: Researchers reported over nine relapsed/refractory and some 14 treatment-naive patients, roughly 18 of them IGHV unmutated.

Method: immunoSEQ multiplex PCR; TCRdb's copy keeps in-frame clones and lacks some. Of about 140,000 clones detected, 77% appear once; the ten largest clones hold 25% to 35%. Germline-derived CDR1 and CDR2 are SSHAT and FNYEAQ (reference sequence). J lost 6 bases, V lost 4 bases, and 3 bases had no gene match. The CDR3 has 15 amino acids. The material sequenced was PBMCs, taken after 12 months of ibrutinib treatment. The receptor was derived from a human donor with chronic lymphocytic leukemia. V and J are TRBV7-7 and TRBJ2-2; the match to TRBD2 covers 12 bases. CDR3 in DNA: TGTGCCAGCAGCTCTAGCGGGGGGGCCCCCGGGGAGCTGTTTTTT. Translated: CASSSSGGAPGELFF. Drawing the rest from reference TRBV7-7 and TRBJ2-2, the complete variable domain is GAGVSQSPRYKVTKRGQDVTLRCDPISSHATLYWYQQALGQGPEFLTYFNYEAQPDKSGLPSDRFSAERPEGSISTLTIQRTEQRDSAMYRCASSSSGGAPGELFFGEGSRLTVL.